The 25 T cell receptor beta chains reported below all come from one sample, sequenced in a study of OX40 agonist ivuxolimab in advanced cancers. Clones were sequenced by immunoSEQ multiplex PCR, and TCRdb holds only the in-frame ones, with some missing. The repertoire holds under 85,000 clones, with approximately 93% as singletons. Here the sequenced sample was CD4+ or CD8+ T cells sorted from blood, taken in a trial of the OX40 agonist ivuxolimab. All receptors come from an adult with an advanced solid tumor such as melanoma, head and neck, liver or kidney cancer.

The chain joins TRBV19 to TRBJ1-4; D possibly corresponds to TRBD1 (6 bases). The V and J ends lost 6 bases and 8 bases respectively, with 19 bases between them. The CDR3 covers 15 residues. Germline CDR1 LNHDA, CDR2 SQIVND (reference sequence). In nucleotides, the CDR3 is TGTGCCAGTAGCCGCGGGCCATACCAGGGGGAAAAACTGTTTTTT. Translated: CASSRGPYQGEKLFF.

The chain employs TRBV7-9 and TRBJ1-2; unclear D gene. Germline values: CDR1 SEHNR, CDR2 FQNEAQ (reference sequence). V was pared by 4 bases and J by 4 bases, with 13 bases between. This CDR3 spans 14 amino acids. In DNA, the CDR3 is TGTGCCAGCAGCTCAACCGGGCCAGGCTATGGCTACACCTTC. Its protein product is CASSSTGPGYGYTF. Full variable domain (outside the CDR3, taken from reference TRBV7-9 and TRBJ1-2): DTGVSQNPRHKITKRGQNVTFRCDPISEHNRLYWYRQTLGQGPEFLTYFQNEAQLEKSRLLSDRFSAERPKGSFSTLEIQRTEQGDSAMYLCASSSTGPGYGYTFGSGTRLTVV.

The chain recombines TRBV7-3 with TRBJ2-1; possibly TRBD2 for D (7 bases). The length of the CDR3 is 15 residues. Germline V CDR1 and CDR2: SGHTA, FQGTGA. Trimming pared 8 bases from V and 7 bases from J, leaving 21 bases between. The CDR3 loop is CASASWGGHKNEQFF. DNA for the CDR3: TGTGCCAGCGCGAGTTGGGGGGGCCATAAGAATGAGCAGTTCTTC.

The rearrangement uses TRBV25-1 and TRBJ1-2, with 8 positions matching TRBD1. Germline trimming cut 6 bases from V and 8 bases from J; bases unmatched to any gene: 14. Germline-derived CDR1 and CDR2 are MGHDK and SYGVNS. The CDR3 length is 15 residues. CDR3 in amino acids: CASRNPDRDFGGYTF. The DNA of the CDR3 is TGTGCCAGCAGGAACCCGGACAGGGACTTTGGCGGCTACACCTTC.

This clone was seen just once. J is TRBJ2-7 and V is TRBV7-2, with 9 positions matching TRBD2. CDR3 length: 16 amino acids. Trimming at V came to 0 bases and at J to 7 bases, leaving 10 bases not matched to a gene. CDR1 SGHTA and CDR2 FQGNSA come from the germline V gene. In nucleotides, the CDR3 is TGTGCCAGCAGCTTAGCGATTAGCGGGAGCTATCGGGAGCAGTACTTC. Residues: CASSLAISGSYREQYF.

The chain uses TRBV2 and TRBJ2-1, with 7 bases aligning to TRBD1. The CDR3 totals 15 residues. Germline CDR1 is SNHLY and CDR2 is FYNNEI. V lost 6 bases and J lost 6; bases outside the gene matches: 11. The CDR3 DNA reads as TGTGCCAGCAGGGCCGACAGGGTCGTGGTCAATGAGCAGTTCTTC. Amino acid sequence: CASRADRVVVNEQFF.

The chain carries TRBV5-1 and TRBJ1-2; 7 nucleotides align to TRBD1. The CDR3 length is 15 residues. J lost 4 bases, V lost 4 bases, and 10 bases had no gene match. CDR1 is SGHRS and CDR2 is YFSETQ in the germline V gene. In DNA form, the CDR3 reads TGCGCCAGCAGCCCCCTGGCAGGGGGAAGCTATGGCTACACCTTC. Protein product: CASSPLAGGSYGYTF.

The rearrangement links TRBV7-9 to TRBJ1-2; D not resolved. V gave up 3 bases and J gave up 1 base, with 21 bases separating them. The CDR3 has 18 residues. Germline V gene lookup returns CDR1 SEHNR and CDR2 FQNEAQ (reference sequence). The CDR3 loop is CASSFYPVRAENNYGYTF. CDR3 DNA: TGTGCCAGCAGCTTTTATCCGGTTAGGGCGGAGAATAACTATGGCTACACCTTC.

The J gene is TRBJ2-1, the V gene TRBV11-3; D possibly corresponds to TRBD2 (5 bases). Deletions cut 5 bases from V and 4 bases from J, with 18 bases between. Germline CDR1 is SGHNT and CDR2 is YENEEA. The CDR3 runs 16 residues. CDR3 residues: CASSPGSQFRYNEQFF. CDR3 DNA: TGTGCCAGCAGCCCGGGGAGTCAATTTAGGTACAATGAGCAGTTCTTC.

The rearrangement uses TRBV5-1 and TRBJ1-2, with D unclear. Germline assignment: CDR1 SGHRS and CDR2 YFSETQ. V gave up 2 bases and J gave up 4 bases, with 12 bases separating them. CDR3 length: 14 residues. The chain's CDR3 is CASSFAGSSYGYTF. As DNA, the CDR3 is TGCGCCAGCAGCTTCGCCGGGTCCTCCTATGGCTACACCTTC.

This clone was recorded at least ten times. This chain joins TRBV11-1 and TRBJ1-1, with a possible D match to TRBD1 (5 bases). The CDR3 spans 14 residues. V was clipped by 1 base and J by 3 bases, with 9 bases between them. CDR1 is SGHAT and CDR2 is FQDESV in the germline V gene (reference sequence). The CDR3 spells CASSLGGGDTEAFF. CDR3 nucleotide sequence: TGTGCCAGCAGCTTAGGGGGCGGGGACACTGAAGCTTTCTTT.

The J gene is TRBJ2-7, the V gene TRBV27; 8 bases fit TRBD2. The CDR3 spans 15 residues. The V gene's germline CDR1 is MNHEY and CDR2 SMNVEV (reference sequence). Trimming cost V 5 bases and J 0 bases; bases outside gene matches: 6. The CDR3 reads CASSTIAGFSYEQYF. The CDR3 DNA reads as TGTGCCAGCAGTACCATAGCGGGGTTCTCCTACGAGCAGTACTTC.

CDR3 in amino acids: CASSPPISGRAGETQYF. The DNA of the CDR3 is TGTGCCAGCTCACCACCAATTAGCGGGAGGGCCGGAGAGACCCAGTACTTC. The V call is TRBV18, the J call TRBJ2-5, with TRBD2 identical over 11 bases. The CDR3 is 17 amino acids. V shed 0 bases and J 4 bases; nucleotides not matched to a gene: 7. CDR1 is KGHSH and CDR2 is LQKENI in the germline V gene.

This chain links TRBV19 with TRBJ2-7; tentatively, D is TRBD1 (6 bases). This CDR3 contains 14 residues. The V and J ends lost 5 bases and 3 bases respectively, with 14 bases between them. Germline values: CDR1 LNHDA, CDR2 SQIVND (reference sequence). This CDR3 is CASSEAGAGYEQYF. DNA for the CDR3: TGTGCCAGTAGTGAGGCAGGGGCTGGCTACGAGCAGTACTTC.

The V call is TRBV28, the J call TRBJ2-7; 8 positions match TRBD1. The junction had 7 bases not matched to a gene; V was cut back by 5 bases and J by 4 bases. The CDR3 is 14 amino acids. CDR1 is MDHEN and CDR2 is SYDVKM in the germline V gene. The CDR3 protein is CASSPSRGRYEQYF. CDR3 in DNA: TGTGCCAGCAGTCCCAGCAGGGGGCGATACGAGCAGTACTTC.

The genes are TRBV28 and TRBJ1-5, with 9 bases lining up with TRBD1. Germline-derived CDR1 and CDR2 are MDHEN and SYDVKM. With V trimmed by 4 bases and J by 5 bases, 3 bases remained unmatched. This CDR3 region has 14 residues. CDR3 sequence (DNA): TGTGCCAGCAGTTCGGACAGGGGATATCAGCCCCAGCATTTT. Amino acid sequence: CASSSDRGYQPQHF.

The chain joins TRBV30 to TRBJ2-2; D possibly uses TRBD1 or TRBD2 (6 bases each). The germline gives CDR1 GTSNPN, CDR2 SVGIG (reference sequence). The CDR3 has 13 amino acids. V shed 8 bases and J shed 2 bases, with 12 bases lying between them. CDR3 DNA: TGTGCCGGAGGAGGGGGTAACACCGGGGAGCTGTTTTTT. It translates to CAGGGGNTGELFF. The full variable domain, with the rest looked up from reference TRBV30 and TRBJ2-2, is SQTIHQWPATLVQPVGSPLSLECTVEGTSNPNLYWYRQAAGRGLQLLFYSVGIGQISSEVPQNLSASRPQDRQFILSSKKLLLSDSGFYLCAGGGGNTGELFFGEGSRLTVL.

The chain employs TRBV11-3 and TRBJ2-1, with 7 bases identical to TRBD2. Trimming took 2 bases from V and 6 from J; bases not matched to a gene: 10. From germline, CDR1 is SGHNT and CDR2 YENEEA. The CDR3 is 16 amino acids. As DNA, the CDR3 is TGTGCCAGCAGCTTATCCGGACCAGCGGGACCCAATGAGCAGTTCTTC. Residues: CASSLSGPAGPNEQFF.

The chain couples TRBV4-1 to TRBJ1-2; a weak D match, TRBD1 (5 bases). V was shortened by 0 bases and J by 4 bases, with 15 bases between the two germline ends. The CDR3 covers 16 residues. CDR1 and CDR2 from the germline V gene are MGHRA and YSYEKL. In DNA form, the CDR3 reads TGCGCCAGCAGCCAAGATCAAAGAGGGCAGGGCTATGGCTACACCTTC. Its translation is CASSQDQRGQGYGYTF.

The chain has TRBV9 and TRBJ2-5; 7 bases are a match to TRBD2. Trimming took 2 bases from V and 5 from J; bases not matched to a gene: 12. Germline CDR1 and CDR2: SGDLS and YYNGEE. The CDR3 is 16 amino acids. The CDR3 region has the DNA TGTGCCAGCAGCGTTACAGCGGACACCGGGAGGGAGACCCAGTACTTC. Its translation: CASSVTADTGRETQYF. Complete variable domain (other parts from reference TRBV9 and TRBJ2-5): DSGVTQTPKHLITATGQRVTLRCSPRSGDLSVYWYQQSLDQGLQFLIQYYNGEERAKGNILERFSAQQFPDLHSELNLSSLELGDSALYFCASSVTADTGRETQYFGPGTRLLVL.

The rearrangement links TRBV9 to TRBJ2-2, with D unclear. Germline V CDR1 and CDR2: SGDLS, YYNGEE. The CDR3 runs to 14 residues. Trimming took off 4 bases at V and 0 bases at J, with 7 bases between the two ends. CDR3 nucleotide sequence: TGTGCCAGCAGCAAATACGCGAACACCGGGGAGCTGTTTTTT. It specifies CASSKYANTGELFF.

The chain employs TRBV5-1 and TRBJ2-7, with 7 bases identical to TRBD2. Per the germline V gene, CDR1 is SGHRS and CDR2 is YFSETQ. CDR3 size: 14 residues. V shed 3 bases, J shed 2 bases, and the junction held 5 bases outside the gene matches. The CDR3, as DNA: TGCGCCAGCAGCTATGGGGGGGAGACCTACGAGCAGTACTTC. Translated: CASSYGGETYEQYF.

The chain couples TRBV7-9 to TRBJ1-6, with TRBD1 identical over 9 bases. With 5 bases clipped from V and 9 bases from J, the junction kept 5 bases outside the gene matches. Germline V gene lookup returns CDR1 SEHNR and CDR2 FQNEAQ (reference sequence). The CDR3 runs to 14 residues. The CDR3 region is CASSHRDRASPLHF. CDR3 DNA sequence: TGTGCCAGCAGCCACCGGGACAGGGCTTCACCCCTCCACTTT. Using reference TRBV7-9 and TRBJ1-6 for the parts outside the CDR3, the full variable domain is DTGVSQNPRHKITKRGQNVTFRCDPISEHNRLYWYRQTLGQGPEFLTYFQNEAQLEKSRLLSDRFSAERPKGSFSTLEIQRTEQGDSAMYLCASSHRDRASPLHFGNGTRLTVT.

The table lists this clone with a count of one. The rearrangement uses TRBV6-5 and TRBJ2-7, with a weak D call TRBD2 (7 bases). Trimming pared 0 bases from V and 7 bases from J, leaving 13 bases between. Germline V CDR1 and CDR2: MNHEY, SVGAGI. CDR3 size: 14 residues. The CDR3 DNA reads TGTGCCAGCAGTTACTCTCGGGGGGCAGAGGAGCAGTACTTC. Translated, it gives CASSYSRGAEEQYF.

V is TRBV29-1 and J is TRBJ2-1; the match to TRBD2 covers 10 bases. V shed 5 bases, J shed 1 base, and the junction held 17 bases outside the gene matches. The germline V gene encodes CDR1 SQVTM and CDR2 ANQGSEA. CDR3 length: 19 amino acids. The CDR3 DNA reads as TGCAGCGTTCCTCCCTCCGCTAGCGGGAGTTTGCCATCCTACAATGAGCAGTTCTTC. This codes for CSVPPSASGSLPSYNEQFF.